The source of this T cell receptor beta chain is a study of blood T cell repertoires in COVID-19. Study context: The samples span acute and convalescent COVID-19 from the United States, Italy and Spain. PBMCs, B-cell-depleted T cells, or T cells provided the cDNA or gDNA that made up the material.

The CDR3 is 15 amino acids. V lost 0 bases to trimming and J lost 0 bases, with 8 bases between them. Germline-derived CDR1 and CDR2 are LGHNA and YSLEER. In the authors' methods: Counts of nucleated cells, estimated from reference gene primer amplification, were obtained. TCRdb's table, derived via immunoSEQ multiplex PCR, lists solely in-frame clones and lacks some. V and J calls and clone size are those listed in that table; D and trimming were worked out from the DNA. The repertoire consists of around 80,000 clones, with more than 80% occurring once and the leading ten covering roughly a sixth. This clonotype originated in an elderly woman with acute or convalescent COVID-19. Input material: peripheral blood. The chain employs TRBV4-3 and TRBJ2-5; tentatively, D is TRBD1 (5 bases). CDR3: CASSQEGRDQETQYF. The CDR3 coding sequence is TGCGCCAGCAGCCAAGAAGGCAGGGACCAAGAGACCCAGTACTTC.